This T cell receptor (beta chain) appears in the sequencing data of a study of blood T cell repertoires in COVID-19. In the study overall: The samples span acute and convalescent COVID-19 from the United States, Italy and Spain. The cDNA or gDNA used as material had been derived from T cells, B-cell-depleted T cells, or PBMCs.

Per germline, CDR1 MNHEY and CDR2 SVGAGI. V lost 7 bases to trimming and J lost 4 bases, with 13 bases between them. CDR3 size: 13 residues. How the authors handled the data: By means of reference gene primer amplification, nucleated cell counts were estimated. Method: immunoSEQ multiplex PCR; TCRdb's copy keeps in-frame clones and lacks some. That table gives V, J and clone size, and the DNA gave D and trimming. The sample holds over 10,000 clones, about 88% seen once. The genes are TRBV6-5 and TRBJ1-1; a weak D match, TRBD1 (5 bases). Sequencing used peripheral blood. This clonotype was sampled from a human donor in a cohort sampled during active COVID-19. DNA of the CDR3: TGTGCCAGCACCGTGACAGACAGCACTGAAGCTTTCTTT. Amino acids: CASTVTDSTEAFF.